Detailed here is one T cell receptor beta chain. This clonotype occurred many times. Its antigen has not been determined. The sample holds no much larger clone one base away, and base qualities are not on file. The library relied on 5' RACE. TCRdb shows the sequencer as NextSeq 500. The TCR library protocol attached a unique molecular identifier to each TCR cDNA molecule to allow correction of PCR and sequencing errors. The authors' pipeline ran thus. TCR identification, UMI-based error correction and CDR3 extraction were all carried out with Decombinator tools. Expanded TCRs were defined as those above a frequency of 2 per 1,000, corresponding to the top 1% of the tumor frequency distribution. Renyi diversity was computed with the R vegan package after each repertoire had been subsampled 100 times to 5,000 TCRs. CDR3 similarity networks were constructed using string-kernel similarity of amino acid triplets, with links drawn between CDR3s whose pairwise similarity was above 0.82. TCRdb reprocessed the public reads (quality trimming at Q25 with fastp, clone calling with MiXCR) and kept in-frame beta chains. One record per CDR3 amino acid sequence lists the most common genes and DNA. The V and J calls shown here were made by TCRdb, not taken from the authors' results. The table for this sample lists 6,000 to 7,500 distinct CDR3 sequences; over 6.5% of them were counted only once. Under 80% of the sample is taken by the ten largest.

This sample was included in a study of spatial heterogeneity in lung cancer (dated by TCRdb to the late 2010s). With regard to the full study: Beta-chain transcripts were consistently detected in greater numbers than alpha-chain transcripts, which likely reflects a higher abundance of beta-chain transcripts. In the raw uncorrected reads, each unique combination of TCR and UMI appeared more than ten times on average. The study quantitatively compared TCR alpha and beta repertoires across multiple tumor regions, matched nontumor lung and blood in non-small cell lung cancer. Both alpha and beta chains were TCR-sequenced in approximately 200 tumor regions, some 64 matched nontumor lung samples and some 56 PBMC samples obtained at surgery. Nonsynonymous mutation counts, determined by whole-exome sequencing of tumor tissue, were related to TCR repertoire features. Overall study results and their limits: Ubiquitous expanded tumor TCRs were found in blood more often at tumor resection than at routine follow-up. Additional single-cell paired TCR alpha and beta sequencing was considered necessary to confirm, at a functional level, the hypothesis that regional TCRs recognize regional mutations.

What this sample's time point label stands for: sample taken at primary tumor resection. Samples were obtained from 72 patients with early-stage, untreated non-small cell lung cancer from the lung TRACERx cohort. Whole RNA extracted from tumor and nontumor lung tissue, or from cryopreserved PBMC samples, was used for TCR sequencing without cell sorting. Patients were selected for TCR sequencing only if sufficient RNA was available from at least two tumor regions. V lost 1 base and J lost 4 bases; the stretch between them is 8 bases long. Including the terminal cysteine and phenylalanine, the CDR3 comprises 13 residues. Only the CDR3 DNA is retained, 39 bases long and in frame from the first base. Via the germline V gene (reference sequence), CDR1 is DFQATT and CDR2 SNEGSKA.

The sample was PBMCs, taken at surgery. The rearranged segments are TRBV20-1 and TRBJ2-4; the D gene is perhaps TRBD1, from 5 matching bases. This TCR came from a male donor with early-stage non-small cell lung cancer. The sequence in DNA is TGCAGTGCTAGAGTTAGGGGAAAAAACATTCAGTACTTC. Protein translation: CSARVRGKNIQYF.